These 2 T cell receptor beta chains were sequenced from one sample in a study of T cells in Graves' hyperthyroidism and ophthalmopathy. RNA transcripts provided the source from which TCR beta CDR3 regions were amplified. A set of HTBI primers served as the primers for a first-round RT-PCR of the TCR CDR3. From the multiplex PCR reads, TCRdb called clonotypes with MiXCR, one entry per CDR3 protein. The repertoire includes around 620,000 distinct CDR3 sequences, 14% of them detected once, and approximately 6.4% sits in the top ten. Sequenced material: blood. These receptors were collected from a woman in her late teens or twenties with Graves' ophthalmopathy.

The rearrangement links TRBV4-1 to TRBJ1-1; D might be TRBD1 (5 bases). CDR3 length equals 16 residues. Germline assignment: CDR1 MGHRA and CDR2 YSYEKL. The V end was cut by 0 bases, the J end by 5 bases, with 16 bases between. This CDR3 reads CASSQDKGRKGTEAFF. The CDR3 DNA is TGCGCCAGCAGCCAAGATAAGGGCAGAAAGGGGACTGAAGCTTTCTTT.

The chain combines TRBV19 with TRBJ2-7; 7 bases fit TRBD2. Unmatched junction bases numbered 8, after V lost 9 bases and J lost 3 bases. CDR1 is LNHDA and CDR2 is SQIVND in the germline V gene (reference sequence). CDR3 length: 13 residues. As DNA, the CDR3 is TGTGCCAGCAACTCAGGGAGGGACTACGAGCAGTACTTC. Translating gives CASNSGRDYEQYF.